Detailed here is one TCR beta chain. What it recognizes is unknown. The CDR3 sequence is 17 residues long. Looked up from germline, CDR1 is SGHAT and CDR2 is FQNNGV. Unmatched junction bases numbered 10, after V lost 0 bases and J lost 6 bases. This specimen comes from a study of cytomegalovirus exposure and HLA in healthy donors. Study-level results: There were around 160 TCR beta chains listed as cytomegalovirus-associated. A prior analysis recorded that most TCR beta V segments were productive about 87% or about 30% of the time.

The study ran its PCR with 60 Vbeta and 13 Jbeta primers. Sequencing was performed with immunoSEQ multiplex PCR; in TCRdb, only in-frame clones are kept and a portion is missing. The sample lists around 160,000 clones, roughly four fifths seen once, with 3.5% to 5% in the top ten. The receptor was derived from a man aged 45 to 65 in good health and CMV-seropositive. The sequenced sample consisted of PBMCs. The rearrangement joins TRBV11-2 to TRBJ2-3; 9 nucleotides match TRBD2. CDR3 residues: CASSLDRIAGAEDTQYF. CDR3 coding DNA: TGTGCCAGCAGCTTAGATAGGATAGCGGGAGCAGAGGATACGCAGTATTTT.